This TCR beta chain was recorded in a study of T cell changes during pregnancy in multiple sclerosis. TCRdb keeps only in-frame clones here, not all; method: immunoSEQ multiplex PCR. The data show approximately 89,000 clones, less than 95% seen once. V lost 3 bases to trimming and J lost 8 bases, with 11 bases between them. This CDR3 comprises 12 residues. CDR1 and CDR2 (germline): LNHDA, SQIVND (reference sequence). The TCR comes from a female donor with multiple sclerosis, enrolled in a pregnancy study. The chain has TRBV19 and TRBJ2-7, with a tentative D call TRBD1 (6 bases). Sequences were derived from peripheral blood, sampled in the third trimester of pregnancy. The CDR3 DNA follows: TGTGCCAGTAGTATGGACAGCGTGCAGCAGTACTTC. This codes for CASSMDSVQQYF.